This TCR beta chain was identified in a study of blood T cell repertoires in COVID-19. Study-level background: There were acute and convalescent COVID-19 samples, and they came from the United States, Italy and Spain. Sample material is recorded as cDNA or gDNA derived from T cells, B-cell-depleted T cells, or PBMCs.

V gave up 2 bases and J gave up 2 bases, with 7 bases separating them. Per germline, CDR1 MDHEN and CDR2 SYDVKM. This CDR3 region has 15 residues. In the study's own analysis: From reference gene primer amplification, estimates of nucleated cell counts were derived. Clones were read by immunoSEQ multiplex PCR, and TCRdb kept only the in-frame ones, dropping some. V and J calls and clone size are as listed in that table; D and trimming were resolved from the DNA. The data contain 90,000 or so clones, approximately 91% of them singletons. The origin of this receptor is a woman in her 70s with acute or convalescent COVID-19. The V call is TRBV28, the J call TRBJ2-6; D gene unclear. The material sequenced was peripheral blood. Here the CDR3 DNA reads TGTGCCAGCAGTTTACGGTCCGCTGGGGCCAACGTCCTGACTTTC. It specifies CASSLRSAGANVLTF.